Each of the 5 T cell receptor beta chains below was sequenced from the same sample in a study of shared clonotypes between healthy human individuals. The repertoire was sequenced with immunoSEQ multiplex PCR; TCRdb's copy has only in-frame clones and lacks some. The sample carries 1,400,000 or so clones, around 98.5% recorded once. The sample taken for sequencing was naive CD4+ T cells sorted from blood. Subset specified: CD45RA+ positively selected. All receptors derive from a man aged 25-45 years in good health.

The chain has TRBV27 and TRBJ2-4, with a tentative D call TRBD1 (6 bases). The CDR3 extends over 20 amino acids. Trimming pared 5 bases from V and 2 bases from J, leaving 28 bases between. The germline V gene has CDR1 MNHEY and CDR2 SMNVEV (reference sequence). CDR3 residues: CASSPTREIETGVSKNIQYF. DNA of the CDR3: TGTGCCAGCAGTCCGACGAGGGAAATCGAGACAGGCGTTTCCAAAAACATTCAGTACTTC.

The chain combines TRBV14 with TRBJ2-2; 7 nucleotides agree with TRBD2. The CDR3 totals 14 residues. Trimming cost V 2 bases and J 5 bases; bases outside gene matches: 2. Per germline, CDR1 SGHDN and CDR2 FVKESK. CDR3 amino acids: CASSQILATGELFF. In DNA, the CDR3 is TGTGCCAGCAGCCAAATACTAGCGACCGGGGAGCTGTTTTTT.

This sequence joins TRBV5-8 and TRBJ1-4, with 10 nucleotides matching TRBD1. The CDR3 covers 12 residues. The V gene end was trimmed by 4 bases and the J gene end by 13 bases; junction bases not matched to a gene: 4. Germline lookup yields CDR1 SGHTS and CDR2 YDEGEE. The CDR3 nucleotides are TGTGCCAGCAGCCCGAGGACAGGGGGACTGTTTTTT. Amino acid sequence: CASSPRTGGLFF.

The rearrangement joins TRBV7-6 to TRBJ2-1, with TRBD2 identical over 8 bases. The CDR3 has 14 amino acids. Trimming took 0 bases from V and 6 from J; bases not matched to a gene: 1. Germline lookup yields CDR1 SGHVS and CDR2 FNYEAQ. Here the CDR3 DNA reads TGTGCCAGCAGCTTAGCGGGACTAGTCAATGAGCAGTTCTTC. Translation: CASSLAGLVNEQFF.

The chain recombines TRBV6-4 with TRBJ1-5; D not certain. This CDR3 contains 13 residues. From germline, CDR1 is MRHNA and CDR2 SNTAGT. The ends were cut back, 4 bases at V and 5 bases at J, with 9 bases in the middle. CDR3 sequence (DNA): TGTGCCAGCAGTGTGCGCTCCGATCAGCCCCAGCATTTT. Amino acid sequence: CASSVRSDQPQHF.